Below, 3 T cell receptor beta chains from the same sample are listed, as sequenced in a study of blood T cell repertoires in COVID-19. The assay was immunoSEQ multiplex PCR, and TCRdb's table has in-frame clones only and misses some. This table holds about 58,000 clones, about 79% found once. Sequenced input: peripheral blood. Receptor source: a human donor in a cohort sampled during active COVID-19.

The J gene is TRBJ1-2, the V gene TRBV10-3; 7 bases are a match to TRBD1. CDR3 length: 14 amino acids. Germline V gene lookup returns CDR1 ENHRY and CDR2 SYGVKD. The V segment lost 2 bases and the J segment 3 bases; nucleotides outside the gene matches: 3. The CDR3 loop reads CAISENQGDYGYTF. In DNA, the CDR3 is TGTGCCATCAGTGAGAATCAGGGGGACTATGGCTACACCTTC.

The V gene is TRBV27, the J gene TRBJ1-5; no firm D call. The germline gives CDR1 MNHEY, CDR2 SMNVEV (reference sequence). The CDR3 spans 15 residues. Between the trimmed V and J ends, which lost 6 bases and 1 base, there was a span of 13 bases. CDR3 loop: CASSLGWESNQPQHF. The CDR3 nucleotides read TGTGCCAGCAGCTTGGGTTGGGAGAGCAATCAGCCCCAGCATTTT.

This sequence joins TRBV11-2 and TRBJ2-5; D not resolved. Trimming stripped 1 base from V and 5 bases from J, with 5 bases between. The CDR3 loop spans 12 amino acids. Germline lookup yields CDR1 SGHAT and CDR2 FQNNGV. CDR3 sequence reads: CASSLAVETQYF. DNA for the CDR3: TGTGCCAGCAGCTTAGCCGTCGAGACCCAGTACTTC. The full variable domain, its missing parts supplied by reference TRBV11-2 and TRBJ2-5, is EAGVAQSPRYKIIEKRQSVAFWCNPISGHATLYWYQQILGQGPKLLIQFQNNGVVDDSQLPKDRFSAERLKGVDSTLKIQPAKLEDSAVYLCASSLAVETQYFGPGTRLLVL.